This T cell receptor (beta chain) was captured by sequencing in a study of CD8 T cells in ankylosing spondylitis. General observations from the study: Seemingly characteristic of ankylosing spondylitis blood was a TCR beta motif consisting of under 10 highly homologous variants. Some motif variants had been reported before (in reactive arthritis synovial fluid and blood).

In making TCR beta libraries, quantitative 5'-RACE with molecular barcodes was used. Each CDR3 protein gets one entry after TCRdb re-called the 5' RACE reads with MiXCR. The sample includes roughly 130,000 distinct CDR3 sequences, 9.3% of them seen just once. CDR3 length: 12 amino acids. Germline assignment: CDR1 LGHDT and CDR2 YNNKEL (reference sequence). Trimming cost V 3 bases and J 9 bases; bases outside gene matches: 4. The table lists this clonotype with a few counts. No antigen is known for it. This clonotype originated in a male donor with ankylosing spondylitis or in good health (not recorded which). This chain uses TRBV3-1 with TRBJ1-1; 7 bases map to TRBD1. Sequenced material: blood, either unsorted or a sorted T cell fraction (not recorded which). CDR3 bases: TGTGCCAGCAGCCACCCGACAGGGCAAGCTTTCTTT. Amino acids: CASSHPTGQAFF. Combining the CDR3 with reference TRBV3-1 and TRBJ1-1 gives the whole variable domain DTAVSQTPKYLVTQMGNDKSIKCEQNLGHDTMYWYKQDSKKFLKIMFSYNNKELIINETVPNRFSPKSPDKAHLNLHINSLELGDSAVYFCASSHPTGQAFFGQGTRLTVV.